This T cell receptor (beta chain) was identified during a study of T cells in Graves' hyperthyroidism and ophthalmopathy. Germline values: CDR1 SGHVS, CDR2 FNYEAQ. The V gene lost 3 bases and the J gene lost 4 bases, with 28 bases spanning the gap. The CDR3 runs 19 residues. Turning to this clonotype: The antigen is not known.

Findings of the study overall: Most clonotypes expanded in the thyroid (above 0.001) were also present in blood.

The TCR beta CDR3 regions underwent amplification using RNA transcripts as the source. HTBI primers drove first-round RT-PCR of the TCR CDR3. TCRdb re-called the multiplex PCR reads through MiXCR, storing one row per CDR3 protein. The data hold a few hundred thousand distinct CDR3 sequences, with 46% observed a single time. This clonotype was sampled from a woman between 18 and 30 years old with Graves' hyperthyroidism. Sequencing was carried out using peripheral blood or thyroid tissue (not recorded which). This chain joins TRBV7-6 and TRBJ2-7; D tentatively fits TRBD1 or TRBD2 (7 bases each). The DNA for the CDR3 is TGTGCCAGCAGCTTTACAGGGGCGGGAGTGAGGGGCAATTATTACGAGCAGTACTTC. It codes for CASSFTGAGVRGNYYEQYF.